The clone carrying this T cell receptor beta chain was found many times. Its specificity is not known. Unique molecular identifiers tagged the TCRbeta library. TCRdb analysed the PCR reads with MiXCR anew, one entry per CDR3 protein. Of 200,000 to 250,000 distinct CDR3 sequences listed, under 13% are singletons. This CDR3 has 19 residues. Trimming cost V 0 bases and J 6 bases; bases outside gene matches: 17. CDR1 and CDR2 from the germline V gene are LGHNA and YNFKEQ. These data belong to a study of T-cell reconstitution after alpha-beta-depleted transplantation in children. Study results and caveats: Expanded graft clones, several hundred of them, were reportedly the source of alpha-beta T cells about two months after transplant.

The receptor was isolated from a child younger than two with acute myeloid leukemia, due to receive a stem cell transplant. This specimen consisted of PBMCs, obtained before TCRalphabeta/CD19-depleted stem cell transplant. The chain uses TRBV4-2 and TRBJ2-3; 8 nucleotides align to TRBD2. CDR3 sequence reads: CASSQDRGGPILGIDTQYF. The DNA for the CDR3 is TGTGCCAGCAGCCAAGATCGGGGGGGACCGATCCTCGGGATTGATACGCAGTATTTT.